One TCR beta chain is described in this entry. The CDR3 is 15 amino acids. Germline V gene sequence: CDR1 SGHNT, CDR2 YENEEA. Between the trimmed V and J ends, which lost 3 bases and 2 bases, there was a span of 10 bases. This record comes from a study of blood T cell repertoires in COVID-19. About the study: The study drew acute and convalescent COVID-19 samples from the United States, Italy and Spain. T cells, B-cell-depleted T cells, or PBMCs provided the cDNA or gDNA that served as material.

Original processing notes: Researchers report that nucleated cell counts were estimated from reference gene primer amplification. This table comes from immunoSEQ multiplex PCR, and its TCRdb copy is limited to in-frame clones, with some not included. That table furnishes V, J and clone size, whereas the DNA furnished D and trimming. Counted here are 110,000 or so clones, 80% to 90% occurring once; the ten biggest clones make up about 29%. This clonotype was sampled from a man in his 70s with active or convalescent COVID-19. The sequenced sample consisted of peripheral blood. This chain connects TRBV11-3 to TRBJ2-2; tentative D call: TRBD1 (5 bases). The CDR3, as DNA: TGTGCCAGCAGCTTGACAGAGCTTAACACCGGGGAGCTGTTTTTT. Its translation: CASSLTELNTGELFF.